These 12 T cell receptor beta chains share one sample of origin, sequenced in a study of blood T cell repertoires in COVID-19 (TCRdb year 2020). The library was produced with the immunoSEQ multiplex PCR assay. TCRdb stores this immuneACCESS table with in-frame sequences only. Part of the clones is absent; in the studies checked, under half of the shortfall reflects unresolved V genes, and no reason is known for the rest. Counted in this sample were about 150,000 clones; around 85% of them appeared once. The ten largest clonotypes hold 0.6% to 0.7% of the sample. The source material was peripheral blood. The receptor set was obtained from a man aged 55 to 70 with COVID-19, enrolled during active disease.

This chain uses TRBV12-3 or TRBV12-4 with TRBJ2-2; D gene unclear. The CDR3 length is 12 residues. V shed 7 bases and J shed 2 bases, with 5 bases lying between them. CDR3 in DNA: TGTGCCAGCACGGTTAACACCGGGGAGCTGTTTTTT. This encodes CASTVNTGELFF.

V is TRBV29-1 and J is TRBJ1-1; 7 bases map to TRBD1. The germline CDR1 and CDR2 sequences are SQVTM and ANQGSEA. The CDR3 runs to 13 residues. J gave up 1 base and V 6 bases, and 5 bases lay outside the gene matches. This CDR3 reads CSVPGQKNTEAFF. CDR3 coding DNA: TGCAGCGTGCCGGGACAGAAGAACACTGAAGCTTTCTTT.

This clone was seen only once. This chain uses TRBV27 with TRBJ2-1, with 10 bases that match TRBD2. CDR1 is MNHEY, CDR2 SMNVEV, per germline (reference sequence). This CDR3 contains 16 residues. V lost 4 bases and J lost 6; bases outside the gene matches: 9. DNA of the CDR3: TGTGCCAGCAGTTCCCCAGCGGGGGGGCAGTCCAATGAGCAGTTCTTC. Protein sequence: CASSSPAGGQSNEQFF.

The rearrangement uses TRBV7-9 and TRBJ1-2, with D uncertain. CDR3 size: 18 residues. The V gene lost 4 bases and the J gene lost 5 bases, with 26 bases spanning the gap. The germline V gene has CDR1 SEHNR and CDR2 FQNEAQ (reference sequence). CDR3 nucleotides: TGTGCCAGCAGCTCATACCCTCCTGGAGTGCAGCATTGGTATGGCTACACCTTC. Its translation is CASSSYPPGVQHWYGYTF. Combining the CDR3 with reference TRBV7-9 and TRBJ1-2 gives the whole variable domain DTGVSQNPRHKITKRGQNVTFRCDPISEHNRLYWYRQTLGQGPEFLTYFQNEAQLEKSRLLSDRFSAERPKGSFSTLEIQRTEQGDSAMYLCASSSYPPGVQHWYGYTFGSGTRLTVV.

The chain links TRBV11-2 to TRBJ2-3, with D maybe TRBD2 (6 bases). Germline V gene data show CDR1 as SGHAT and CDR2 as FQNNGV. This CDR3 region has 16 residues. The V and J ends lost 2 bases and 0 bases respectively, with 12 bases between them. The CDR3 spells CASSLRTGTSTDTQYF. CDR3 sequence (DNA): TGTGCCAGCAGCTTACGAACCGGGACTAGCACAGATACGCAGTATTTT.

The V gene is TRBV3-1 (or the pseudogene TRBV3-2), the J gene TRBJ1-6, with D possibly matching TRBD1 (6 bases). Germline V gene lookup returns CDR1 LGHDT and CDR2 YNNKEL (reference sequence). This CDR3 has 15 amino acids. V was pared by 0 bases and J by 10 bases, with 13 bases between. CDR3 sequence: CASSQDHHRVSPLHF. CDR3 nucleotides: TGTGCCAGCAGCCAAGATCACCACAGGGTCTCACCCCTCCACTTT.

A single count supports this clone. The chain combines TRBV7-2 with TRBJ1-3; D unclear. Trimming took off 0 bases at V and 0 bases at J, with 6 bases between the two ends. The CDR3 has 15 amino acids. Germline CDR1 and CDR2: SGHTA and FQGNSA. This chain's CDR3 is CASSLASPSGNTIYF. The CDR3 DNA is TGTGCCAGCAGCTTAGCTAGTCCCTCTGGAAACACCATATATTTT.

This clone came up once. This chain joins TRBV4-3 and TRBJ1-2; D is perhaps TRBD1 (5 bases). Per the germline V gene, CDR1 is LGHNA and CDR2 is YSLEER. V shed 0 bases and J shed 4 bases, with 12 bases lying between them. CDR3 length: 15 residues. The CDR3 DNA sequence: TGCGCCAGCAGCCAAGAGGGGGGAGTGAGCTATGGCTACACCTTC. Translated: CASSQEGGVSYGYTF.

The chain couples TRBV28 to TRBJ1-2, with 9 bases that match TRBD1. The CDR3 sequence is 14 residues long. The germline V gene encodes CDR1 MDHEN and CDR2 SYDVKM. Trimming cost V 3 bases and J 8 bases; bases outside gene matches: 7. CDR3 residues: CASSFVGQGVGYTF. Written as DNA, the CDR3 is TGTGCCAGCAGTTTTGTGGGACAGGGAGTAGGCTACACCTTC.

The V call is TRBV24-1, the J call TRBJ1-5; 9 nucleotides agree with TRBD1. Germline V gene lookup returns CDR1 KGHDR and CDR2 SFDVKD. This CDR3 region has 15 residues. Unmatched junction bases numbered 7, after V lost 7 bases and J lost 4 bases. The CDR3 sequence is CATSPMGQGNQPQHF. The CDR3 bases are TGTGCCACCAGCCCAATGGGACAGGGTAATCAGCCCCAGCATTTT.

The V call is TRBV6-2 or TRBV6-3, the J call TRBJ2-3; TRBD2 agrees at 10 bases. The CDR3 runs 15 residues. CDR1 and CDR2 from the germline V gene are MNHEY and SVGEGT. V gave up 5 bases and J gave up 2 bases; unmatched junction bases: 4. In DNA form, the CDR3 reads TGTGCCAGCAGTAAAACTAGCGGGGTCACAGATACGCAGTATTTT. Protein: CASSKTSGVTDTQYF.

The V call is TRBV5-5, the J call TRBJ2-3; TRBD2 matches 13 bases. The V segment lost 0 bases and the J segment 4 bases; nucleotides outside the gene matches: 8. Germline V gene sequence: CDR1 SGHKS, CDR2 YYEKEE (reference sequence). The CDR3 covers 18 residues. The CDR3 reads CASSLATSGGAVADTQYF. The CDR3 DNA reads as TGTGCCAGCAGCTTGGCCACTAGCGGGGGGGCTGTGGCAGATACGCAGTATTTT.